The clone carrying this T cell receptor (beta chain) was detected many times. Its matching antigen is unknown. The sample belongs to a study of blood T cells in healthy people across ages. PCR was performed a second time for roughly 7 to 12 cycles using a sample-barcoded 5' primer and a J-beta primer mix. TCRdb used MiXCR to reprocess the 5' RACE reads, holding one entry per CDR3 protein. The table has about 1.4 million distinct CDR3 sequences, approximately 59% seen once. V was shortened by 8 bases and J by 1 base, with 8 bases between the two germline ends. The CDR3 contains 13 residues. The V gene's germline CDR1 is KGHSH and CDR2 LQKENI. Study-level findings and limits: From one million sequenced T cells, diversity estimates were lower bounds.

The sequence derives from a man in his late teens or twenties in good health. The specimen sequenced was blood. This chain connects TRBV18 to TRBJ2-2; D not certain. The CDR3 loop is CASSPQNTGELFF. DNA for the CDR3: TGTGCCAGCAGCCCCCAGAACACCGGGGAGCTGTTTTTT.